This T cell receptor (beta chain) was sequenced in a study of cytomegalovirus exposure and HLA in healthy donors. Whole-study findings and limits: Accurate prediction of most subjects' HLA-A and HLA-B alleles from TCR beta sequences was reported. Further analysis, carried out later, found HLA-associated TCR beta chains more clonally expanded than equally common other chains. A classifier reportedly called cytomegalovirus status with high sensitivity and specificity.

The PCR had 60 Vbeta and 13 Jbeta primers. Measured with immunoSEQ multiplex PCR; TCRdb has only the in-frame clones, and not every one. The sample shows under 150,000 clones, 79% of them seen only once. In regard to this clone: Antigen: not known.

Germline loops: CDR1 SGHRS, CDR2 YFSETQ. V gave up 4 bases and J gave up 2 bases, with 19 bases separating them. CDR3 length equals 16 residues. The sample consisted of PBMCs. The sequence came from a female donor in good health and CMV-seronegative. The chain uses TRBV5-1 and TRBJ2-7, with D possibly matching TRBD2 (6 bases). The CDR3 nucleotides are TGCGCCAGCAGCCCCCAAGCGGGTTTGCCCCCCTACGAGCAGTACTTC. This sequence encodes CASSPQAGLPPYEQYF.